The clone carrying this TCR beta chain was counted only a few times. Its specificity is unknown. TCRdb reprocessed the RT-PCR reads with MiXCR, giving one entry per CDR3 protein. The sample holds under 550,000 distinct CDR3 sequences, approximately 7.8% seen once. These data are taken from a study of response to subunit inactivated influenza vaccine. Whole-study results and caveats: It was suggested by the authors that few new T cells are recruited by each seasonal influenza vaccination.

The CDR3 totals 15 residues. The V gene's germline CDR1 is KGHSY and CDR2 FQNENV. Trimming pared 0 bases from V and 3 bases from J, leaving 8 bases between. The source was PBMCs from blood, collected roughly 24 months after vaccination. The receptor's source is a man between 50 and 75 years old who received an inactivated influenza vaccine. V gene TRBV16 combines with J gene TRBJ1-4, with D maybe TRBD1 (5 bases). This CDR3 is CASSQSRQPNEKLFF. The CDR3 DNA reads TGTGCCAGCAGCCAATCGCGACAGCCTAATGAAAAACTGTTTTTT.